This T cell receptor beta chain is drawn from a study of blood T cell repertoires in COVID-19. Germline trimming cut 4 bases from V and 3 bases from J; bases unmatched to any gene: 6. This CDR3 is built from 15 residues. Germline loops: CDR1 LNHDA, CDR2 SQIVND (reference sequence). As processed by the authors: Amplification of reference gene primers provided the estimated nucleated cell counts. The method was immunoSEQ multiplex PCR; TCRdb's version includes in-frame clones alone and lacks a portion of them. V, J and clone size derive from that table, while D and trimming were established from the DNA sequence. Seen here are about 370,000 clones, around 89% observed once, and the top ten hold approximately 3%.

V usage is TRBV19 and J usage is TRBJ1-2; 9 nucleotides match TRBD1. The receptor comes from a woman in her twenties or thirties with COVID-19, enrolled during active disease. The sample was peripheral blood. Here the CDR3 reads CASSTWTGADYGYTF. The CDR3 DNA follows: TGTGCCAGTAGTACATGGACAGGGGCCGACTATGGCTACACCTTC.